Listed here is a single TCR beta chain. Its antigen remains unknown. Since the library was made to target alpha chains, this beta chain is a stray read and its abundance is not meaningful. A distinct unique molecular identifier was carried by each TCR cDNA molecule. A single record per CDR3 protein comes from TCRdb applying MiXCR to the 5' RACE reads. The sample lists about 12,000 distinct CDR3 sequences; under 4% were seen once. The time point denotes: sample taken at primary tumor resection. No cell sorting; template was whole RNA from tumor, lung tissue or PBMC. The donors comprised about 70 untreated early-stage non-small cell lung cancer patients. The data derive from a study of spatial heterogeneity in lung cancer. Study conclusions and caveats: Ubiquitous, expanded tumor-derived TCRs were more frequently observed in blood at resection than at follow-up.

The CDR3 consists of 13 residues. Germline CDR1 is SGHKS and CDR2 is YYEKEE (reference sequence). V lost 2 bases and J lost 7, with 12 bases in between. V gene TRBV5-5 combines with J gene TRBJ2-5; the D gene is possibly TRBD1 (5 bases). The sample consisted of PBMCs, taken at surgery. The sequence was obtained from a male donor with early-stage non-small cell lung cancer. For the CDR3, the DNA is TGTGCCAGCAGCTTCCAGGGCTGGGGGACCCAGTACTTC. This translates into CASSFQGWGTQYF. Full variable domain (outside the CDR3, taken from reference TRBV5-5 and TRBJ2-5): DAGVTQSPTHLIKTRGQQVTLRCSPISGHKSVSWYQQVLGQGPQFIFQYYEKEERGRGNFPDRFSARQFPNYSSELNVNALLLGDSALYLCASSFQGWGTQYFGPGTRLLVL.